One sample yielded the 6 T cell receptor beta chains listed below, sequenced in a study of blood T cell repertoires in COVID-19. Produced via immunoSEQ multiplex PCR; TCRdb's table is partial and in-frame only. In the table there are roughly 81,000 clones, around 83% of which are singletons. Material for sequencing was peripheral blood. The source of these receptors is a man older than 75 with active or convalescent COVID-19.

V and J are TRBV5-1 and TRBJ1-6, with 7 nucleotides matching TRBD1. Germline V gene lookup returns CDR1 SGHRS and CDR2 YFSETQ. V was clipped by 4 bases and J by 8 bases; unmatched bases: 15. CDR3 length equals 17 residues. The CDR3 DNA sequence: TGCGCCAGCAGCCTACAAGGGGGCAGTATCGATGATTCACCCCTCCACTTT. Amino acid sequence: CASSLQGGSIDDSPLHF.

V is TRBV10-3 and J is TRBJ2-1; 12 bases match TRBD2. J was trimmed by 6 bases and V by 2 bases; bases with no gene match: 14. Germline lookup yields CDR1 ENHRY and CDR2 SYGVKD. This CDR3 spans 19 amino acids. The CDR3: CAISEGRASGRVWGNEQFF. Here the CDR3 DNA reads TGTGCCATCAGTGAGGGGCGGGCTAGCGGGAGGGTTTGGGGCAATGAGCAGTTCTTC.

V and J are TRBV19 and TRBJ2-3, with 8 bases aligning to TRBD1. Germline loops: CDR1 LNHDA, CDR2 SQIVND (reference sequence). Trimming at V came to 5 bases and at J to 1 base, leaving 5 bases not matched to a gene. The CDR3 totals 15 residues. DNA for the CDR3: TGTGCCAGTAGTCCCGACAGGGGACGCACAGATACGCAGTATTTT. Translation: CASSPDRGRTDTQYF.

The rearrangement uses TRBV7-9 and TRBJ1-2; D is unclear. Per germline, CDR1 SEHNR and CDR2 FQNEAQ (reference sequence). This CDR3 spans 16 amino acids. The germline V and J ends were trimmed by 3 bases and 3 bases, with 17 bases remaining between them. The CDR3 is CASSLSVRRDDYGYTF. The CDR3 nucleotides are TGTGCCAGCAGCTTGTCGGTCCGGCGGGATGACTATGGCTACACCTTC.

The genes are TRBV7-2 and TRBJ2-5; tentative D call: TRBD2 (7 bases). The V end lost 5 bases, the J end lost 0 bases, and 16 bases lay between the germline ends. The germline CDR1 and CDR2 sequences are SGHTA and FQGNSA. The length of the CDR3 is 16 residues. The CDR3 reads CASSPRRGGYQETQYF. Written as DNA, the CDR3 is TGTGCCAGCAGCCCAAGGAGGGGGGGGTACCAAGAGACCCAGTACTTC. Based on the CDR3 plus reference TRBV7-2 and TRBJ2-5, the full variable domain is GAGVSQSPSNKVTEKGKDVELRCDPISGHTALYWYRQSLGQGLEFLIYFQGNSAPDKSGLPSDRFSAERTGGSVSTLTIQRTQQEDSAVYLCASSPRRGGYQETQYFGPGTRLLVL.

V gene TRBV7-2 combines with J gene TRBJ2-2; perhaps TRBD1 as D (6 bases). V shed 5 bases and J shed 0 bases, with 10 bases lying between them. The V gene's germline CDR1 is SGHTA and CDR2 FQGNSA. This CDR3 contains 15 residues. The CDR3 DNA is TGTGCCAGCAGCCTCCGACAGGCGAACACCGGGGAGCTGTTTTTT. Residues: CASSLRQANTGELFF.